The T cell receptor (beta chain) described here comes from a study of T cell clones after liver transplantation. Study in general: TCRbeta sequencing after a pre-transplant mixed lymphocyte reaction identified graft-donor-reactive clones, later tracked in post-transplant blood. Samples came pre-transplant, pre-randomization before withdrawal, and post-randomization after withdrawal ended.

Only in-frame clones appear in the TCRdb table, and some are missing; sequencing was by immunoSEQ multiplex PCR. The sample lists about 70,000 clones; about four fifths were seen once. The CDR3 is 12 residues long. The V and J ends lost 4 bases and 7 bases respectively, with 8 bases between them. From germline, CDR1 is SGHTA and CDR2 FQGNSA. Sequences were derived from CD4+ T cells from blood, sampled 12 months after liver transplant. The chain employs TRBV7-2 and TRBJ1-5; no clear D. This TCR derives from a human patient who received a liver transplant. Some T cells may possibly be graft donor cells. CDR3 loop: CASSSQWQPQHF. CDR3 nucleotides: TGTGCCAGCAGCTCTCAGTGGCAGCCCCAGCATTTT.